The rows below give T cell receptor beta chains drawn from one sample of a study of T cell responses to AZD1222 COVID-19 vaccine. Produced via immunoSEQ multiplex PCR; TCRdb's table is partial and in-frame only. Altogether 150,000 to 200,000 clones are present, 90% to 95% being singletons, with the ten largest covering about 9.2%. Sequencing used peripheral blood, obtained on day 0 of AZD1222 vaccination. These receptor sequences come from an adult in good health. Both conserved end residues are part of each CDR3. Each record gives: clone size, D gene, V gene, J gene, CDR3 length, CDR3 DNA, CDR3 protein. A D gene is named only where the DNA matches it firmly. Clone size is given for some rows only: seen once, a few or many times, or a class if the clone is expanded.

NA,TRBD2,TRBV5-1,TRBJ2-7,14,TGCGCCAGCAACCCGGGAGGGGGAGCCTACGAGCAGTACTTC,CASNPGGGAYEQYF
NA,TRBD1,TRBV4-3,TRBJ1-1,18,TGCGCCAGCAGCCAAGATATCCGGGACAGTCGGGAAGAAACTGAAGCTTTCTTT,CASSQDIRDSREETEAFF
NA,NA,TRBV4-3,TRBJ1-4,16,TGCGCCAGCAGCCAAGAAGGCTACGGTCCTAATGAAAAACTGTTTTTT,CASSQEGYGPNEKLFF
NA,NA,TRBV30,TRBJ1-2,15,TGTGCCTGGAGTATTGGCAGCTTCTCTAACTATGGCTACACCTTC,CAWSIGSFSNYGYTF
NA,TRBD2,TRBV5-1,TRBJ2-7,15,TGCGCCAGCAGGGCGCTAGCGGGAGTGTACTACGAGCAGTACTTC,CASRALAGVYYEQYF
NA,NA,TRBV4-2,TRBJ2-7,15,TGTGCCAGCAGCCAAGTTGGGGGGATAAGCTACGAGCAGTACTTC,CASSQVGGISYEQYF
NA,TRBD1,TRBV7-9,TRBJ1-2,16,TGTGCCAGCAGCTTAGTGGGACAGGGTGAGGACTATGGCTACACCTTC,CASSLVGQGEDYGYTF
NA,NA,TRBV5-5,TRBJ1-5,15,TGTGCCAGCAGCTACAGGGAAATGAGCAATCAGCCCCAGCATTTT,CASSYREMSNQPQHF
NA,NA,TRBV7-9,TRBJ1-3,12,TGTGCCAGCAGCGTCCCTGGAAACACCATATATTTT,CASSVPGNTIYF
NA,NA,TRBV25-1,TRBJ1-1,13,TGTGCCAGCAGTGATTGGCAGGATACTGAAGCTTTCTTT,CASSDWQDTEAFF
NA,NA,TRBV6-5,TRBJ1-3,16,TGTGCCAGCAGTTTCACCCCCGTCCCCTCTGGAAACACCATATATTTT,CASSFTPVPSGNTIYF
NA,NA,TRBV19,TRBJ2-3,12,TGTGCCAGTAGCCCAGGGGCAGATACGCAGTATTTT,CASSPGADTQYF
NA,NA,TRBV4-3,TRBJ1-4,15,TGCGCCAGCAGCCAAGGGAGGCGAGGGGGTGAAAAACTGTTTTTT,CASSQGRRGGEKLFF
NA,TRBD1,TRBV10-3,TRBJ2-3,15,TGTGCCACGATACAGGGGGATATTAGCACAGATACGCAGTATTTT,CATIQGDISTDTQYF
NA,TRBD2,TRBV28,TRBJ2-2,16,TGTGCCACGGGACTAGCGGCGAACCGTGGGTCCGGGGAGCTGTTTTTT,CATGLAANRGSGELFF
NA,NA,TRBV28,TRBJ2-7,13,TGTGCCAGCAGTCCATCCGCAGAATACGAGCAGTACTTC,CASSPSAEYEQYF
NA,NA,TRBV23-1,TRBJ2-3,17,TGCGCCAGCAGCCCTAACCGGACAGAGGACTGGACAGATACGCAGTATTTT,CASSPNRTEDWTDTQYF
NA,TRBD2,TRBV28,TRBJ2-5,16,TGTGCCAGCAGTCCTCTGGGCGGGAGGGCCCAAGAGACCCAGTACTTC,CASSPLGGRAQETQYF
NA,TRBD2,TRBV7-8,TRBJ2-1,16,TGTGCCAGCAGCTATCTCTCTAGCGGCACCTACAATGAGCAGTTCTTC,CASSYLSSGTYNEQFF
NA,NA,TRBV11-2,TRBJ1-5,16,TGTGCCAGCAGCCGCCGAGATGGGGGGATTGATCAGCCCCAGCATTTT,CASSRRDGGIDQPQHF
once,NA,TRBV28,TRBJ2-7,15,TGTGCCAGCAGCCCGACGCGCAGGGTCGGGCTCGAGCAGTACTTC,CASSPTRRVGLEQYF
few,NA,TRBV30,TRBJ2-7,12,TGTGCCTGGTCGTCGGTCGGGAACGAGCAGTACTTC,CAWSSVGNEQYF
once,NA,TRBV5-1,TRBJ2-1,16,TGCGCCAGCAGGCCAGGAGGAGCGACGGCCTACAATGAGCAGTTCTTC,CASRPGGATAYNEQFF
NA,NA,TRBV6-5,TRBJ2-1,13,TGTGCCAGCGGTAGGTGGACACACAATGAGCAGTTCTTC,CASGRWTHNEQFF
NA,NA,TRBV28,TRBJ1-5,16,TGTGCCAGCAGTTTTGATCTGTTCCAGATGGGACAGCCCCAGCATTTT,CASSFDLFQMGQPQHF
NA,TRBD2,TRBV5-1,TRBJ2-3,16,TGCGCCAGCAGCCCCGATGGGACTACCCGAGGAGATACGCAGTATTTT,CASSPDGTTRGDTQYF
NA,NA,TRBV14,TRBJ1-2,16,TGTGCCAGCAGCCAAGATCTCAGGGTACCTAACTATGGCTACACCTTC,CASSQDLRVPNYGYTF
NA,NA,TRBV25-1,TRBJ2-3,16,TGTGCCAGCAGTGAATATTTCAGCGGGAGCACAGATACGCAGTATTTT,CASSEYFSGSTDTQYF
NA,NA,TRBV7-3,TRBJ1-2,13,TGTGCCAGTGCCCAGGACAGAAACTATGGCTACACCTTC,CASAQDRNYGYTF
once,NA,TRBV4-2,TRBJ1-2,12,TGTGCCAGCTCACTCACTAACTATGGCTACACCTTC,CASSLTNYGYTF
NA,TRBD1,TRBV7-2,TRBJ1-1,15,TGTGCCAGCAGCTCAGGGACAGGGGATCCCACTGAAGCTTTTTTT,CASSSGTGDPTEAFF
NA,NA,TRBV2,TRBJ2-1,13,TGTGCCAGCAGTGGGCAGCCGGGCAATGAGCAGTTCTTC,CASSGQPGNEQFF
NA,NA,TRBV18,TRBJ1-1,13,TGTGCCAGCTCACCGGATAGGGGCACTGAAGCTTTCTTT,CASSPDRGTEAFF
NA,NA,TRBV5-4,TRBJ2-7,14,TGTGCCAGCAGCCCAGGACAGAAGTCCTACGAGCAGTACTTC,CASSPGQKSYEQYF
NA,NA,TRBV27,TRBJ2-7,14,TGTGCCAGCAGTTCCTCTGGGGGGAGCTACGAGCAGTACTTC,CASSSSGGSYEQYF
NA,NA,TRBV5-8,TRBJ2-5,15,TGTGCCAGCAGCTACGGATGGCAGGGAAGGGAGACCCAGTACTTC,CASSYGWQGRETQYF
NA,NA,TRBV9,TRBJ2-1,15,TGTGCCAGCAGCGTATCTGGAGGGCCGTTAGATGAGCAGTTCTTC,CASSVSGGPLDEQFF
few,NA,TRBV28,TRBJ2-1,12,TGTGCCAGCAGCCCATTTGGACAAGAGCAGTTCTTC,CASSPFGQEQFF
NA,NA,TRBV29-1,TRBJ1-1,11,TGCAGCGCTACTCGGGACACTGAAGCTTTCTTT,CSATRDTEAFF
NA,NA,TRBV14,TRBJ1-3,16,TGTGCCAGCAGCCAAAATCGGGGACGTTCTGGAAACACCATATATTTT,CASSQNRGRSGNTIYF
NA,NA,TRBV28,TRBJ2-5,11,TGTGCCAGCAGTCCTCGAGAGACCCAGTACTTC,CASSPRETQYF
NA,TRBD1,TRBV6-5,TRBJ2-7,15,TGTGCCAGCAGTCTGACAGGGACGGGCTCCTACGAGCAGTACTTC,CASSLTGTGSYEQYF
once,NA,TRBV10-1,TRBJ2-2,16,TGCGCCAGCAGTCCCGGGAAGGGGGGGAACACCGGGGAGCTGTTTTTT,CASSPGKGGNTGELFF